The entry below describes one TCR beta chain. This entry is derived from a study of chronic HIV infection and antiretroviral therapy. Germline V gene data show CDR1 as SGHAT and CDR2 as FQNNGV. The CDR3 extends over 15 amino acids. Trimming at V came to 5 bases and at J to 4 bases, leaving 10 bases not matched to a gene. TCRdb re-analysed the 5' RACE reads in MiXCR, keeping a single row per CDR3 protein. The sample holds roughly 50,000 distinct CDR3 sequences, 15% to 20% seen once. Sequencing was carried out using peripheral blood. This receptor was identified in an adult who had HIV and had not received antiretroviral therapy, or was an uninfected healthy control (not recorded which). The chain employs TRBV11-2 and TRBJ1-2, with TRBD1 matching 7 bases. CDR3 bases: TGTGCCAGCAGCCCCAGGGGGGGACGGACCTATGGCTACACCTTC. Protein product: CASSPRGGRTYGYTF. Full variable domain (remainder filled in from reference TRBV11-2 and TRBJ1-2): EAGVAQSPRYKIIEKRQSVAFWCNPISGHATLYWYQQILGQGPKLLIQFQNNGVVDDSQLPKDRFSAERLKGVDSTLKIQPAKLEDSAVYLCASSPRGGRTYGYTFGSGTRLTVV.